The source of this T cell receptor beta chain is a study of PD-1 and CTLA-4 blockade in melanoma. In germline, CDR1 is SEHNR, CDR2 FQNEAQ (reference sequence). Deletions cut 4 bases from V and 5 bases from J, with 15 bases between. The CDR3 has 14 residues. The data were produced by immunoSEQ multiplex PCR, yet TCRdb's version contains in-frame clones alone and is incomplete. The table shows approximately 15,000 clones, with 70% occurring only once. The TCR comes from a human donor with melanoma. The source was CD8+ T cells from peripheral blood, collected from a patient given anti-PD-1 treatment. The rearrangement uses TRBV7-9 and TRBJ2-7; D is possibly TRBD1 or TRBD2 (5 bases each). As DNA, the CDR3 is TGTGCCAGCAGCTCGTCGGCAGGGACCCACGAGCAGTACTTC. This gives the protein CASSSSAGTHEQYF.